These 18 T cell receptor beta chains were sequenced from one sample in a study of OX40 agonist ivuxolimab in advanced cancers. The library was prepared using the immunoSEQ multiplex PCR assay. Not all clones reach the TCRdb copy of this immuneACCESS table, which keeps in-frame sequences only. Checked studies attribute under half of the gap to unresolved V genes and leave the rest unexplained. The sample contains about 100,000 clones, roughly 88% of them found a single time. Around 1.5% of the sample is held by the ten biggest clonotypes. The specimen comprised CD4+ or CD8+ T cells sorted from blood, sampled in a trial of the OX40 agonist ivuxolimab. These receptors were obtained from an adult with an advanced solid tumor such as melanoma, head and neck, liver or kidney cancer.

The rearrangement joins TRBV5-6 to TRBJ2-2, with D unclear. V was shortened by 0 bases and J by 7 bases, with 13 bases between the two germline ends. The CDR3 extends over 15 amino acids. The germline CDR1 and CDR2 sequences are SGHDT and YYEEEE. The CDR3 region is CASSLGYSDHGELFF. In nucleotides, the CDR3 is TGTGCCAGCAGCTTGGGGTACAGCGATCACGGGGAGCTGTTTTTT.

The V gene is TRBV28, the J gene TRBJ2-7; 8 nucleotides line up with TRBD1. Germline V lookup: CDR1 MDHEN, CDR2 SYDVKM. This CDR3 is 14 amino acids long. V gave up 6 bases and J gave up 9 bases; unmatched junction bases: 13. The CDR3 nucleotides are TGTGCCAGCAGCCGACAGGGGTCGAGTAATCGGCAGTACTTC. This encodes CASSRQGSSNRQYF.

The rearrangement uses TRBV7-2 and TRBJ2-3; possibly TRBD2 for D (5 bases). Germline values: CDR1 SGHTA, CDR2 FQGNSA. The CDR3 loop spans 15 amino acids. Trimming shortened V by 1 base and J by 0 bases, and 8 bases separated the two germline ends. CDR3 in amino acids: CASSLDGGSTDTQYF. The CDR3 DNA reads TGTGCCAGCAGCTTAGATGGCGGGAGCACAGATACGCAGTATTTT.

The V and J genes are TRBV15 and TRBJ2-3, with D possibly TRBD1 on 8 matching bases. CDR1 is LNHNV, CDR2 YYDKDF, per germline (reference sequence). The CDR3 runs to 17 residues. Trimming cost V 0 bases and J 6 bases, with 19 bases left between them. The CDR3 sequence is CATSRDLDREGGDTQYF. In nucleotides, the CDR3 is TGTGCCACCAGCAGAGATCTGGACAGGGAGGGAGGGGATACGCAGTATTTT.

CDR3 in amino acids: CASNVRGYEQYF. CDR3 in DNA: TGTGCCAGCAACGTCAGGGGCTACGAGCAGTACTTC. This chain links TRBV6-4 with TRBJ2-7, with a tentative D call TRBD1 (6 bases). The CDR3 has 12 amino acids. Germline CDR1 MRHNA, CDR2 SNTAGT. V was pared by 7 bases and J by 3 bases, with 10 bases between.

This clone turned up a few times. The chain recombines TRBV2 with TRBJ1-4; D is uncertain. CDR3 size: 13 residues. V was shortened by 3 bases and J by 11 bases, with 13 bases between the two germline ends. CDR1 SNHLY and CDR2 FYNNEI come from the germline V gene. The DNA for the CDR3 is TGTGCCAGCAGTGATTTCGGGCCAGAGAAACTGTTTTTT. Its translation is CASSDFGPEKLFF.

This clone was recorded only once. The rearrangement links TRBV6-1 to TRBJ1-5, with no clear D. Per the germline V gene, CDR1 is MNHNS and CDR2 is SASEGT. Trimming left V 11 bases short and J 0 bases short, with 17 bases between. The CDR3 runs to 15 residues. The CDR3 reads CASGPSLYSNQPQHF. For the CDR3, the DNA is TGTGCCTCCGGGCCCTCCCTGTATAGCAATCAGCCCCAGCATTTT.

V is TRBV7-9 and J is TRBJ2-7; D is possibly TRBD1 (6 bases). CDR1 SEHNR and CDR2 FQNEAQ come from the germline V gene (reference sequence). V lost 4 bases and J lost 3, with 13 bases in between. This CDR3 has 14 amino acids. Written as DNA, the CDR3 is TGTGCCAGCAGCTCCGACAGGCCCGGCTACGAGCAGTACTTC. Protein product: CASSSDRPGYEQYF.

J is TRBJ2-6 and V is TRBV2; the match to TRBD1 covers 9 bases. V was pared by 1 base and J by 3 bases, with 4 bases of the junction left unmatched. CDR3 length equals 17 residues. CDR1 SNHLY and CDR2 FYNNEI come from the germline V gene. The CDR3 spells CASSEGSTGGGANVLTF. CDR3 DNA sequence: TGTGCCAGCAGTGAAGGGTCGACAGGGGGTGGGGCCAACGTCCTGACTTTC.

J is TRBJ2-3 and V is TRBV27; 8 bases map to TRBD2. Germline V CDR1 and CDR2: MNHEY, SMNVEV (reference sequence). The CDR3 contains 16 residues. The V segment lost 6 bases and the J segment 2 bases; nucleotides outside the gene matches: 10. In nucleotides, the CDR3 is TGTGCCAGCAGCCGATGGACTAGCAGGAACACAGATACGCAGTATTTT. It encodes CASSRWTSRNTDTQYF.

This clone was counted between two and nine times. V is TRBV19 and J is TRBJ2-2; 8 positions match TRBD1. The germline gives CDR1 LNHDA, CDR2 SQIVND (reference sequence). With 7 bases clipped from V and 2 bases from J, the junction kept 3 bases outside the gene matches. This CDR3 is built from 14 residues. The DNA for the CDR3 is TGTGCCAGTAAGGGACAGGCAAACACCGGGGAGCTGTTTTTT. This encodes CASKGQANTGELFF.

This sequence joins TRBV6-6 and TRBJ1-1; 8 bases line up with TRBD1. The CDR3 totals 14 residues. The germline gives CDR1 MNHNY, CDR2 SVGAGI (reference sequence). V lost 5 bases to trimming and J lost 6 bases; unmatched junction nucleotides: 8. The CDR3 loop is CASSPRQGSAEAFF. The DNA for the CDR3 is TGTGCCAGCAGTCCCCGACAGGGGTCCGCTGAAGCTTTCTTT.

The chain recombines TRBV28 with TRBJ2-7, with a weak D call TRBD2 (5 bases). The CDR3 consists of 12 residues. Germline V CDR1 and CDR2: MDHEN, SYDVKM. V was pared by 5 bases and J by 3 bases, with 8 bases between. CDR3 amino acids: CASSPRGYEQYF. CDR3 nucleotide sequence: TGTGCCAGCAGTCCCCGGGGCTACGAGCAGTACTTC.

With respect to this clone: Germline is not matched at one junction end, which may reflect a read error. This sequence joins TRBV7-9 and TRBJ2-7; D is ambiguous. The CDR3 has 12 residues. Germline CDR1 and CDR2: SEHNR and FQNEAQ (reference sequence). CDR3 in DNA: TGTGCCAGCAGCTTGGCCTCCCACGAGCAGTACTTC. As protein: CASSLASHEQYF.

The chain carries TRBV30 and TRBJ1-2, with D maybe TRBD1 (6 bases). The CDR3 loop spans 14 amino acids. The V end lost 1 base, the J end lost 4 bases, and 13 bases lay between the germline ends. CDR1 is GTSNPN and CDR2 is SVGIG in the germline V gene (reference sequence). The CDR3 DNA reads TGTGCCTGGAGTGCGATCTTGGACAGCTATGGCTACACCTTC. This encodes CAWSAILDSYGYTF.

The CDR3 reads CASGLSRGILNTEAFF. As DNA, the CDR3 is TGTGCTAGTGGTCTATCTCGGGGAATCCTGAACACTGAAGCTTTCTTT. This chain joins TRBV12-5 and TRBJ1-1; the D is unclear. CDR1 is LGHNT, CDR2 FRNRAP, per germline. The germline V and J ends were trimmed by 5 bases and 0 bases, with 16 bases remaining between them. CDR3 length: 16 amino acids.

This rearrangement joins TRBV9 to TRBJ2-2; the D is unclear. Germline V gene sequence: CDR1 SGDLS, CDR2 YYNGEE. Trimming took off 0 bases at V and 6 bases at J, with 6 bases between the two ends. The length of the CDR3 is 13 residues. The CDR3 DNA follows: TGTGCCAGCAGCGTAGCTGCCCCCGGGGAGCTGTTTTTT. This codes for CASSVAAPGELFF.

This clone was detected once. J is TRBJ2-7 and V is TRBV11-3, with D possibly being TRBD1 or TRBD2 (5 bases each). Deletions cut 0 bases from V and 3 bases from J, with 12 bases between. The CDR3 extends over 15 amino acids. Germline-derived CDR1 and CDR2 are SGHNT and YENEEA. CDR3 region: CASSLDGRDGYEQYF. The CDR3 DNA sequence: TGTGCCAGCAGCTTAGATGGCAGGGACGGCTACGAGCAGTACTTC.